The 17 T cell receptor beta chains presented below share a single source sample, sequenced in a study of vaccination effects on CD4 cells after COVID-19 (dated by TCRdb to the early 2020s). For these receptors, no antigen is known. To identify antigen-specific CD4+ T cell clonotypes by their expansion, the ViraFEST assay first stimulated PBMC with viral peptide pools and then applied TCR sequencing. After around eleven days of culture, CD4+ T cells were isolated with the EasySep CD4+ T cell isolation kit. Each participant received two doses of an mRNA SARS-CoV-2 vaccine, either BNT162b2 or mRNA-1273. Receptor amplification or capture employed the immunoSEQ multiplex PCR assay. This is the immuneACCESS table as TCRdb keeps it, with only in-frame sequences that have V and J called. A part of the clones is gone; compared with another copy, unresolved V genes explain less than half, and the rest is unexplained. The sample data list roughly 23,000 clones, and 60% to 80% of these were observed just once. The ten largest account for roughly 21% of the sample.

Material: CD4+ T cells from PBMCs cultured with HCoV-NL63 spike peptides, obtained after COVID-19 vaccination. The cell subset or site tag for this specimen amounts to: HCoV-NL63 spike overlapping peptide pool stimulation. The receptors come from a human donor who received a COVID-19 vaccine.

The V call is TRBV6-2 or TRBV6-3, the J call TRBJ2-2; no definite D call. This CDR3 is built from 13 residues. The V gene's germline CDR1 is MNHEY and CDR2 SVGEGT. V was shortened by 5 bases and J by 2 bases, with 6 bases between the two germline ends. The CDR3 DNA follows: TGTGCCAGCAGTAGCTCAAACACCGGGGAGCTGTTTTTT. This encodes CASSSSNTGELFF.

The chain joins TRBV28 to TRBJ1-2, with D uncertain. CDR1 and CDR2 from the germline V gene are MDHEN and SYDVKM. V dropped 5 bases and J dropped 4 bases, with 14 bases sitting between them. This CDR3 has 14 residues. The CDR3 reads CASSGSQIGYGYTF. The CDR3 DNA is TGTGCCAGCAGTGGGTCGCAAATTGGCTATGGCTACACCTTC.

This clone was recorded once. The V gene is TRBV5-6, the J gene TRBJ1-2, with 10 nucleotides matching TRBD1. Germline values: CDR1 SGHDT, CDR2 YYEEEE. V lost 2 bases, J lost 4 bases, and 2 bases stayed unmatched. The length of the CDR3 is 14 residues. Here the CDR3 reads CASSFGQGGYGYTF. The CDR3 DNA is TGTGCCAGCAGCTTTGGACAGGGGGGCTATGGCTACACCTTC. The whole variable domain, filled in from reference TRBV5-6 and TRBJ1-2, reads DAGVTQSPTHLIKTRGQQVTLRCSPKSGHDTVSWYQQALGQGPQFIFQYYEEEERQRGNFPDRFSGHQFPNYSSELNVNALLLGDSALYLCASSFGQGGYGYTFGSGTRLTVV.

The DNA of the CDR3 is TGTGCCAGCAGCACTCCGGGACAGGGGACTGAAGCTTTCTTT. Translated, it gives CASSTPGQGTEAFF. The chain is built from TRBV7-2 and TRBJ1-1; 10 bases line up with TRBD1. This CDR3 has 14 residues. Germline V gene lookup returns CDR1 SGHTA and CDR2 FQGNSA. J lost 5 bases, V lost 5 bases, and 5 bases had no gene match.

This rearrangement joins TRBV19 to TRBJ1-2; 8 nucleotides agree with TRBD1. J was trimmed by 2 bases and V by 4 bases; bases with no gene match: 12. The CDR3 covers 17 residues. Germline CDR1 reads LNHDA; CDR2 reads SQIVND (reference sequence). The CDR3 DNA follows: TGTGCCAGTAGTACGGGACAGGACCGCCTTCCGAACTATGGCTACACCTTC. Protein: CASSTGQDRLPNYGYTF.

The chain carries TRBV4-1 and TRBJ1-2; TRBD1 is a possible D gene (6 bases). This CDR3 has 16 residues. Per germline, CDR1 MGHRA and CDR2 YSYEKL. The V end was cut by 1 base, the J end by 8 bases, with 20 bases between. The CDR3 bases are TGCGCCAGCAGCCAAGCTCTGAGACAGGCCCCGGGAGGCTACACCTTC. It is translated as CASSQALRQAPGGYTF.

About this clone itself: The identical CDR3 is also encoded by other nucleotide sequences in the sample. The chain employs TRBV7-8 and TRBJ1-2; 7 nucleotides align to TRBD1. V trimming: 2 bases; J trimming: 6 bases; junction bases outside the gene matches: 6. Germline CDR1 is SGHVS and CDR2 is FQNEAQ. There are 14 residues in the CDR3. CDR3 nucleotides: TGTGCCAGCAGCTTAACAAGACAGGGTGATGGCTACACCTTC. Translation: CASSLTRQGDGYTF.

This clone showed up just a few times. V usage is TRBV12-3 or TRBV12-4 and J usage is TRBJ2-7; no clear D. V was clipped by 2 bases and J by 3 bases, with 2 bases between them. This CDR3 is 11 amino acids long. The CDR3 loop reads CASSLHYEQYF. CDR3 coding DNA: TGTGCCAGCAGTTTACACTACGAGCAGTACTTC.

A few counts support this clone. CDR3: CASSPGRTSSGNTIYF. The CDR3, as DNA: TGTGCCAGCAGCCCGGGGAGGACGAGCTCTGGAAACACCATATATTTT. The rearrangement links TRBV4-2 to TRBJ1-3; D remains unclear. Per the germline V gene, CDR1 is LGHNA and CDR2 is YNFKEQ. V shed 4 bases and J shed 0 bases, with 13 bases lying between them. The CDR3 has 16 amino acids.

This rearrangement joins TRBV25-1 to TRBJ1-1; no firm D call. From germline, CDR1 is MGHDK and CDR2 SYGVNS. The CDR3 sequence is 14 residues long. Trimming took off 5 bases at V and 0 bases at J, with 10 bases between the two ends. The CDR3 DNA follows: TGTGCCAGCAGTACGCCGGGCCTGAACACTGAAGCTTTCTTT. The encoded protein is CASSTPGLNTEAFF.

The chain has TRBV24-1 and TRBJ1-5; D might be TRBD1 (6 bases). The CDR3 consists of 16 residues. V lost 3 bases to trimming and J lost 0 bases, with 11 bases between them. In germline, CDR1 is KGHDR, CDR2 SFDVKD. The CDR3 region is CATSDATGYSNQPQHF. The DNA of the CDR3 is TGTGCCACCAGTGATGCTACAGGGTATAGCAATCAGCCCCAGCATTTT.

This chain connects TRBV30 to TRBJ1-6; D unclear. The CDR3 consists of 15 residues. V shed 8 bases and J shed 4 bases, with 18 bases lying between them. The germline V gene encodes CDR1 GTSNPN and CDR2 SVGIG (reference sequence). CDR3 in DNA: TGTGCCGGAGTATTTTGGTCGGATTATAATTCACCCCTCCACTTT. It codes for CAGVFWSDYNSPLHF.

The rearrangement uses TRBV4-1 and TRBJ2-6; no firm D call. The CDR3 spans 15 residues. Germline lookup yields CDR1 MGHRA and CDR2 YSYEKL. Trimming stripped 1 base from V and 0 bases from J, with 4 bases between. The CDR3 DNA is TGCGCCAGCAGCCAAGCCAGCTCTGGGGCCAACGTCCTGACTTTC. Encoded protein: CASSQASSGANVLTF.

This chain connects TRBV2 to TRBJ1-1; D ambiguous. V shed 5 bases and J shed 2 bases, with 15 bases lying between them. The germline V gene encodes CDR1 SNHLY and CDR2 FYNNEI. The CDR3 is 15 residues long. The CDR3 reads CASSSRAFYNTEAFF. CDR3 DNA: TGTGCCAGCAGTTCCCGGGCCTTCTATAACACTGAAGCTTTCTTT.

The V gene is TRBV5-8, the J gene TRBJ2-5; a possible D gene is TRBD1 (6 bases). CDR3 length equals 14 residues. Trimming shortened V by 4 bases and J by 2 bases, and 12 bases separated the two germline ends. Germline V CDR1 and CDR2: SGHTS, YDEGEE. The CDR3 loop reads CASSHRDIQETQYF. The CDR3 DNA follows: TGTGCCAGCAGCCACCGGGACATTCAAGAGACCCAGTACTTC.

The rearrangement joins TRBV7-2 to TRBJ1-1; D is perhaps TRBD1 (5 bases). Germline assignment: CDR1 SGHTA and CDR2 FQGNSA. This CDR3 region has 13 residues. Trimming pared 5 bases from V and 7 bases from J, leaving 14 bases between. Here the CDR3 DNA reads TGTGCCAGCAGCCCCCAAGGGACGGTTGAAGCTTTCTTT. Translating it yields CASSPQGTVEAFF.

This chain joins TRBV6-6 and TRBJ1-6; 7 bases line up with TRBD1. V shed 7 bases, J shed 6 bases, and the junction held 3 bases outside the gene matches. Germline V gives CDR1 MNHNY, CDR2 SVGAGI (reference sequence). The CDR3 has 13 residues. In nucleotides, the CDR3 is TGTGCCAGCAAGACAGGGCCTAATTCACCCCTCCACTTT. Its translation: CASKTGPNSPLHF.